What follows are 5 T cell receptor beta chains derived from one specimen sequenced in a study of CD8+ T cells in alopecia areata. Once RNA had been extracted, it was reverse transcribed into cDNA to act as the sequencing template. The assay was immunoSEQ multiplex PCR, and TCRdb's table has in-frame clones only and misses some. Here the sample spans about 150,000 clones, 65% being singletons. The treatment: oral pan-JAK inhibitor, 5-10 mg twice daily. The sequenced sample was CD4+ T cells sorted from blood, obtained at week 4, from a patient treated with tofacitinib. The source is a human donor with alopecia areata.

This clone was counted only a few times. The chain recombines TRBV23-1 with TRBJ1-2, with D uncertain. TRBV23-1 carries the ORF label, with uncertain function. V was shortened by 4 bases and J by 2 bases, with 8 bases between the two germline ends. The CDR3 is made up of 13 amino acids. CDR3 DNA: TGCGCCAGCAGTCGGGCGAGAAACTATGGCTACACCTTC. This encodes CASSRARNYGYTF.

This clone was seen a few times. This chain joins TRBV5-1 and TRBJ2-6; the D call may be TRBD1 or TRBD2 (5 bases each). Looked up from germline, CDR1 is SGHRS and CDR2 is YFSETQ. V lost 1 base to trimming and J lost 4 bases, with 12 bases between them. The CDR3 has 16 amino acids. CDR3 DNA: TGCGCCAGCAGCTTGTTGGCCGGGGCCGGGGCCAACGTCCTGACTTTC. This sequence encodes CASSLLAGAGANVLTF.

The gene calls are TRBV7-2 and TRBJ1-2; D is unclear. V lost 5 bases and J 8 bases, leaving 18 bases between the germline ends. CDR1 is SGHTA, CDR2 FQGNSA, per germline. This CDR3 region has 14 residues. CDR3 loop: CASSLQAVLRGYTF. For the CDR3, the DNA is TGTGCCAGCAGCCTTCAGGCCGTCCTTAGGGGCTACACCTTC.

The chain is built from TRBV30 and TRBJ2-1; D uncertain. The CDR3 length is 11 residues. V lost 3 bases and J lost 12, with 12 bases in between. From germline, CDR1 is GTSNPN and CDR2 SVGIG (reference sequence). The CDR3 DNA follows: TGTGCCTGGAGCCACACAGACTGGCAGTTCTTC. Amino acids: CAWSHTDWQFF.

The chain has TRBV9 and TRBJ1-2, with D hard to call. V lost 4 bases, J lost 7 bases, and 11 bases lay in between. The CDR3 loop spans 12 amino acids. Germline V gene sequence: CDR1 SGDLS, CDR2 YYNGEE. The CDR3 DNA reads TGTGCCAGCAGCTCGACCACAGCTGGCTACACCTTC. This encodes CASSSTTAGYTF.